Each of the 10 T cell receptor beta chains below was sequenced from the same sample in a study of blood T cells in healthy people across ages. The second PCR ran roughly 6 to 11 cycles with a sample-barcoded 5' primer and J-beta primers. TCRdb called the 5' RACE reads again in MiXCR, with one record for every CDR3 protein. The profile shows over 1.5 million distinct CDR3 sequences, around 48% of them singletons. The sequenced material came from blood. These receptors were obtained from a middle-aged woman in good health.

This clonotype was counted only a few times. V usage is TRBV10-3 and J usage is TRBJ2-1; D not resolved. This CDR3 comprises 15 residues. Germline CDR1 and CDR2: ENHRY and SYGVKD. Trimming removed 0 bases at V and 2 bases at J, with 8 bases between. The CDR3 loop reads CAISESTGAYNEQFF. The CDR3 DNA is TGTGCCATCAGTGAGTCCACTGGGGCCTACAATGAGCAGTTCTTC.

Details on this clonotype: One end of the junction varies from germline; a read error may be responsible. V and J are TRBV20-1 and TRBJ2-1; 12 bases are shared with TRBD2. Germline values: CDR1 DFQATT, CDR2 SNEGSKA (reference sequence). There are 16 residues in the CDR3. The CDR3 nucleotides are TGCAGTGCTAGAAGGCTAGCGGGGGGGCCGAGCAATGAGCAGTTATTC. This translates into CSARRLAGGPSNEQLF.

Many counts were recorded for this clonotype. The chain recombines TRBV4-1 with TRBJ2-7, with D perhaps being TRBD1 or TRBD2 (5 bases each). This CDR3 has 13 amino acids. Germline loops: CDR1 MGHRA, CDR2 YSYEKL. The germline V and J ends were trimmed by 3 bases and 4 bases, with 10 bases remaining between them. The CDR3 loop is CASSQGVGYEQYF. DNA for the CDR3: TGCGCCAGCAGCCAGGGGGTAGGTTACGAGCAGTACTTC.

The CDR3 nucleotides read TGCGCCAGCAGCTTGGACGACAGCTCAACCTCCACCTATGGCTACACCTTC. Translated: CASSLDDSSTSTYGYTF. The rearrangement joins TRBV5-1 to TRBJ1-2; D perhaps matches TRBD1 (5 bases). The CDR3 sequence is 17 residues long. From germline, CDR1 is SGHRS and CDR2 YFSETQ. Trimming took 0 bases from V and 4 from J, leaving 19 bases between them.

Points on this clonotype: This may stem from a read error, because a much larger clone lies one nucleotide away. The rearrangement joins TRBV2 to TRBJ2-4, with a tentative D call TRBD1 (6 bases). The length of the CDR3 is 14 residues. Germline CDR1 SNHLY, CDR2 FYNNEI. The CDR3 reads CASNPGQNKNSQYF. CDR3 nucleotides: TGTGCCAGCAACCCTGGACAGAACAAAAACAGTCAGTACTTC.

The chain recombines TRBV7-3 with TRBJ2-3; possible D gene TRBD2, 6 bases. The CDR3 is 16 amino acids. The V and J ends lost 5 bases and 2 bases respectively, with 17 bases between them. CDR1 is SGHTA and CDR2 is FQGTGA in the germline V gene. The CDR3 DNA follows: TGTGCCAGCAGCCTCTACTACGGGGGAACCACAGATACGCAGTATTTT. It specifies CASSLYYGGTTDTQYF.

This chain connects TRBV13 to TRBJ2-3, with D possibly called TRBD1 or TRBD2 (6 bases each). Trimming shortened V by 5 bases and J by 1 base, and 22 bases separated the two germline ends. Germline V gives CDR1 PRHDT, CDR2 FYEKMQ (reference sequence). The CDR3 sequence is 18 residues long. CDR3 DNA sequence: TGTGCCAGCAGCCCCCGTGACGGGGGCCCAGAGGGCACAGATACGCAGTATTTT. Translation: CASSPRDGGPEGTDTQYF.

V gene TRBV19 combines with J gene TRBJ1-1; D is unclear. The CDR3 is made up of 14 amino acids. V was trimmed by 3 bases and J by 1 base, leaving 9 bases between them. Germline CDR1 LNHDA, CDR2 SQIVND (reference sequence). The DNA of the CDR3 is TGTGCCAGTAGTATTGTCCAGACGAACACTGAAGCTTTCTTT. It translates to CASSIVQTNTEAFF.

This clonotype was seen a few times. This rearrangement joins TRBV12-3 or TRBV12-4 to TRBJ1-5, with D tentatively TRBD1 (5 bases). With 5 bases removed from V and 6 bases from J, the gap between germline ends came to 17 bases. The CDR3 is 15 amino acids. The CDR3 spells CASSGSRGEGQPQHF. CDR3 DNA: TGTGCCAGCAGTGGGTCTAGGGGCGAGGGTCAGCCCCAGCATTTT.

The chain carries TRBV9 and TRBJ2-3; TRBD1 or TRBD2 may be the D gene (5 bases each). CDR1 and CDR2 (germline): SGDLS, YYNGEE. The CDR3 has 16 residues. Trimming pared 4 bases from V and 5 bases from J, leaving 20 bases between. This chain's CDR3 is CASSFAFGTHKDTQYF. CDR3 coding DNA: TGTGCCAGCAGCTTCGCTTTCGGGACCCATAAAGATACGCAGTATTTT.